One T cell receptor beta chain is described in this entry. Its antigen is still unknown. This specimen comes from a study of CD8 T cells in ankylosing spondylitis. Study-wide findings and caveats: Within matched ankylosing spondylitis synovial fluid, disease-linked clones were reportedly significantly enriched. With a CD8+ phenotype, disease-linked clones were relatively rare in peripheral blood. A TCR beta motif made of fewer than ten highly homologous variants seemed typical of ankylosing spondylitis blood.

Using its own MiXCR run on the 5' RACE reads, TCRdb lists one record per CDR3 protein. This sample has about 540,000 distinct CDR3 sequences, with approximately 12% found just once. The V gene's germline CDR1 is SGHRS and CDR2 YFSETQ. V was pared by 0 bases and J by 4 bases, with 7 bases between. CDR3 length: 14 amino acids. The sample consisted of blood, either unsorted or a sorted T cell fraction (not recorded which). The TCR originated in a male donor with ankylosing spondylitis. The rearrangement uses TRBV5-1 and TRBJ2-2; D is unresolved. The CDR3 is CASSLVTVTGELFF. The DNA of the CDR3 is TGCGCCAGCAGCTTGGTAACAGTCACCGGGGAGCTGTTTTTT.